Given below is one T cell receptor (beta chain) in context. Per the authors' pipeline: Estimation of nucleated cell counts was performed using reference gene primer amplification. The repertoire was sequenced with immunoSEQ multiplex PCR; TCRdb's copy has only in-frame clones and lacks some. For V, J and clone size, that table is used; D and trimming come from the DNA. The data contain tens of thousands of clones, approximately 85% of them singletons. The sample belongs to a study of blood T cell repertoires in COVID-19. For the study at large: The United States, Italy and Spain provided the acute and convalescent COVID-19 samples. In each case, the material was cDNA or gDNA derived from T cells, B-cell-depleted T cells, or PBMCs.

V shed 5 bases, J shed 4 bases, and the junction held 14 bases outside the gene matches. CDR1 and CDR2 (germline): SGHTA, FQGTGA. There are 17 residues in the CDR3. Sequenced input: peripheral blood. This clonotype originated in a human donor in a cohort sampled during active COVID-19. V gene TRBV7-3 combines with J gene TRBJ2-3, with 8 nucleotides matching TRBD2. The CDR3 reads CASSARAGGQIADTQYF. The CDR3 DNA follows: TGTGCCAGCAGCGCCCGGGCGGGGGGCCAGATAGCAGATACGCAGTATTTT.